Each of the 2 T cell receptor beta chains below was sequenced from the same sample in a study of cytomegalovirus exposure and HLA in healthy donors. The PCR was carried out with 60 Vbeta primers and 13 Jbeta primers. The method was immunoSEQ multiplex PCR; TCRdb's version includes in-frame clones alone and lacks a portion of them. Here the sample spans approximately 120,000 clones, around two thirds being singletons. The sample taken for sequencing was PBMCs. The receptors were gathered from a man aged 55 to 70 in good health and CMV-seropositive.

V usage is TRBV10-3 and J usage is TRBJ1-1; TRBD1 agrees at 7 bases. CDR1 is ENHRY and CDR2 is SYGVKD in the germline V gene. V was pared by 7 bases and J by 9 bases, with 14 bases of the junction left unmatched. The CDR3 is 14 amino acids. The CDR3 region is CAIMAGGRRDQAFF. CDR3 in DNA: TGTGCCATCATGGCAGGGGGGAGGCGTGATCAAGCTTTCTTT.

DNA of the CDR3: TGTGCCAGCTCGACTGCGGGTAATCAGCCCCAGCATTTT. It codes for CASSTAGNQPQHF. The chain recombines TRBV18 with TRBJ1-5; D uncertain. CDR1 and CDR2 from the germline V gene are KGHSH and LQKENI. Between the trimmed V and J ends, which lost 6 bases and 4 bases, there was a span of 10 bases. The length of the CDR3 is 13 residues.